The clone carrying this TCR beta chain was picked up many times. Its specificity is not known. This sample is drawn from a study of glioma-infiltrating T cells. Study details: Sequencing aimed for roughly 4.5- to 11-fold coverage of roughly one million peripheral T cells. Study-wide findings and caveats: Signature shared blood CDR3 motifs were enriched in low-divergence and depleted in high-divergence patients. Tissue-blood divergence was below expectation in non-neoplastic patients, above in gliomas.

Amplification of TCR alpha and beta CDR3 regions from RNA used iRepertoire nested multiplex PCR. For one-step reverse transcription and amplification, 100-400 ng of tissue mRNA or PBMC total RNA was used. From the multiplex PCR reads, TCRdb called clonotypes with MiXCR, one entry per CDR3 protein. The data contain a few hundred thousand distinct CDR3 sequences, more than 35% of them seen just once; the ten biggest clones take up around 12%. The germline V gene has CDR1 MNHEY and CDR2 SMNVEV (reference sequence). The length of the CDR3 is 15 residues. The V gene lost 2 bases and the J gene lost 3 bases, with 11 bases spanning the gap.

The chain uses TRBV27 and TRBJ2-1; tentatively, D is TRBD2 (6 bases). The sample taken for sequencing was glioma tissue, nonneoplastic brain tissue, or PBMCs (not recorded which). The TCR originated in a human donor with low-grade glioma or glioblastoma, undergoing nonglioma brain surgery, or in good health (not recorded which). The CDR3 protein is CASSLAGSRYNEQFF. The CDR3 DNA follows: TGTGCCAGCAGTTTAGCGGGGTCGCGCTACAATGAGCAGTTCTTC.